The rows below give T cell receptor beta chains drawn from one sample of a study of blood T cells in healthy people across ages. One entry per CDR3 protein results from TCRdb running MiXCR on the 5' RACE reads. The sample yields 1.5 million or so distinct CDR3 sequences, approximately 40% seen once. The sample was blood. These TCRs come from a woman aged 18 to 35 in good health. Both conserved end residues are part of each CDR3. A D gene is named only where the DNA matches it firmly. Clone size is not always given. Where it is, it says once, few, many or a class for expanded clones.

v_call,clone_size,d_call,j_call,cdr3_aa,cdr3_nt
TRBV6-5,NA,TRBD1,TRBJ1-1,CASSYEGTGGGWTEAFF,TGTGCCAGCAGTTACGAGGGGACAGGGGGCGGATGGACTGAAGCTTTCTTT
TRBV20-1,NA,NA,TRBJ1-2,CSAPWSYGYTF,TGCAGTGCTCCATGGAGCTATGGCTACACCTTC
TRBV4-1,NA,NA,TRBJ1-4,CASSQDVTRKEGGFF,TGCGCCAGCAGCCAAGACGTGACACGGAAAGAGGGAGGATTTTTT
TRBV27,NA,TRBD2,TRBJ2-1,CASSLGTSVFF,TGCGCCAGCAGTTTGGGGACTAGCGTGTTCTTC
TRBV20-1,few,NA,TRBJ2-5,CSDVKSPQETQYF,TGCAGTGACGTAAAGAGTCCCCAAGAGACCCAGTACTTC
TRBV7-9,once,NA,TRBJ1-2,CASSSPDGRLGYTF,TGTGCCAGCAGTTCCCCGGACGGGCGTCTTGGCTACACCTTC
TRBV11-2,NA,NA,TRBJ2-1,CASSQSSGVDAVYNEQFF,TGTGCCAGCAGCCAGTCCTCAGGGGTCGACGCCGTTTACAATGAGCAGTTCTTC
TRBV20-1,NA,NA,TRBJ2-3,CSARDPRGATDTQYF,TGCAGTGCTAGAGATCCCAGGGGGGCGACAGATACGCAGTATTTT
TRBV3-1,NA,NA,TRBJ1-1,CASSQAGTQNTEAFF,TGTGCCAGCAGCCAAGCGGGGACCCAGAACACTGAAGCTTTCTTT
TRBV10-3,few,TRBD2,TRBJ2-1,CAISESTLAGGPRNEQFF,TGTGCCATCAGTGAGTCGACCTTAGCGGGAGGGCCCAGAAATGAGCAGTTCTTC
TRBV4-2,NA,NA,TRBJ1-1,CVSSQDHRQRRTNTEAFF,TGTGTCAGCAGCCAAGATCACCGACAGAGGAGGACGAACACTGAAGCTTTCTTT
TRBV6-1,NA,NA,TRBJ2-1,CASKVGFPGAHYNEQFF,TGTGCCAGCAAGGTCGGATTCCCGGGAGCCCACTACAATGAGCAGTTCTTC
TRBV29-1,NA,NA,TRBJ2-7,CSVGATKLRAYEQYF,TGCAGCGTAGGGGCGACGAAACTAAGAGCCTACGAGCAGTACTTC
TRBV15,few,TRBD2,TRBJ2-7,CATSRDEGSGSSYEQYF,TGTGCCACCAGCAGAGATGAGGGTAGCGGGAGCTCCTACGAGCAGTACTTC
TRBV6-2/TRBV6-3,NA,NA,TRBJ1-1,CASSYGGMGTEAFF,TGTGCCAGCAGTTACGGCGGGATGGGGACTGAAGCTTTCTTT
TRBV27,NA,NA,TRBJ2-4,CASTDLGGPGNIQYF,TGTGCCAGCACCGACTTAGGGGGGCCTGGAAACATTCAGTACTTC